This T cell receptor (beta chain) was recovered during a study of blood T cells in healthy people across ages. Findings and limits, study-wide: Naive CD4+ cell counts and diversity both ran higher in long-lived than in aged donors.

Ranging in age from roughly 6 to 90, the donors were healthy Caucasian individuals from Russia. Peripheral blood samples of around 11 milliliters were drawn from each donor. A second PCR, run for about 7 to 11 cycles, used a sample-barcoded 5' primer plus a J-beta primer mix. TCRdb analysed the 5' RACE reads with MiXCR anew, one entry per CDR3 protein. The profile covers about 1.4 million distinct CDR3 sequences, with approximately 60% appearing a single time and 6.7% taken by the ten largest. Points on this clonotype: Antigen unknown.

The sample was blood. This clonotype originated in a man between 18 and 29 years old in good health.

In DNA, the CDR3 is TGCAGTGCTACGACAGGCTCCTACAATGAGCAGTACTTC. It is translated as CSATTGSYNEQYF. The chain has TRBV20-1 and TRBJ2-5, with a weak D call TRBD1 (6 bases). The length of the CDR3 is 13 residues. The ends were cut back, 4 bases at V and 11 bases at J, with 20 bases in the middle. CDR1 is DFQATT, CDR2 SNEGSKA, per germline (reference sequence).